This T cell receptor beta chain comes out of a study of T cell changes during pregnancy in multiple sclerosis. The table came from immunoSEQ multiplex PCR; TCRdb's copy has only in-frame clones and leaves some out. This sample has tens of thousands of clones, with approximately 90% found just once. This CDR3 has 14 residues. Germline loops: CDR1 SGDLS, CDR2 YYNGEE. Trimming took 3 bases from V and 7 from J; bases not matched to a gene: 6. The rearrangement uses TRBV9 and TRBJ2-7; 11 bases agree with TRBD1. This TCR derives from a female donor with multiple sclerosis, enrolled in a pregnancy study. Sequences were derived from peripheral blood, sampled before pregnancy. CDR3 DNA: TGTGCCAGCAGCGCAGGACAGGGGGCTGGGGAGCAGTACTTC. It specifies CASSAGQGAGEQYF.